A single sample is the source of the 28 T cell receptor beta chains below, sequenced in a study of CD8+CD57+ T cells in acquired aplastic anemia. CDR3 and TCR beta VDJ profiling relied on genomic DNA as the template. Via MiXCR, TCRdb re-called the reads, giving one row per CDR3 protein. The table has some 150,000 distinct CDR3 sequences, 52% seen once; the top ten hold roughly 12%. The sequenced patients had an expansion of CD8+CD57+ cells seen by flow cytometry. The source material was sorted CD4+, CD8+, or CD8+CD57+ T cells (not recorded which) from PBMCs. Receptor source: a human donor with aplastic anemia.

The J gene is TRBJ1-1, the V gene TRBV9; D unresolved. Germline-derived CDR1 and CDR2 are SGDLS and YYNGEE. Trimming removed 4 bases from V and 6 bases from J, with 10 bases in between. The CDR3 has 12 amino acids. The CDR3 loop is CASSLAYAEAFF. CDR3 DNA: TGTGCCAGCAGCCTAGCGTATGCTGAAGCTTTCTTT.

This clonotype occurred a few times. The chain is built from TRBV24-1 and TRBJ2-1; D possibly uses TRBD1 or TRBD2 (5 bases each). V was cut by 4 bases and J by 4 bases, with 19 bases left in between. Germline V CDR1 and CDR2: KGHDR, SFDVKD. CDR3 length: 17 residues. The CDR3 region is CATSDPTRGFGYNEQFF. As DNA, the CDR3 is TGTGCCACCAGTGACCCAACTAGGGGCTTCGGGTACAATGAGCAGTTCTTC.

The chain carries TRBV20-1 and TRBJ2-5, with 8 positions matching TRBD1. From germline, CDR1 is DFQATT and CDR2 SNEGSKA (reference sequence). The trim removed 1 base at V and 2 bases at J, leaving 3 bases unmatched. The CDR3 loop spans 14 amino acids. The DNA for the CDR3 is TGCAGTGCTAGAGTCGGGACAGGTCAAGAGACCCAGTACTTC. Its protein product is CSARVGTGQETQYF.

This clonotype was counted once. At one end the junction does not follow the germline gene, possibly because of a read error. The chain has TRBV5-3 and TRBJ2-7; unclear D gene. TRBV5-3 is flagged as an ORF with uncertain function. The CDR3 contains 11 residues. This CDR3 is CASSFLHEQYF. The CDR3 nucleotides are TGTGCCAGCAGCTTCCTTCACGAGCAGTACTTC.

The chain has TRBV24-1 and TRBJ2-1; D is possibly TRBD1 or TRBD2 (5 bases each). The CDR3 totals 15 residues. The V end was cut by 7 bases, the J end by 2 bases, with 14 bases between. From germline, CDR1 is KGHDR and CDR2 SFDVKD. The DNA of the CDR3 is TGTGCCACCAGACCAGACGGGACCGCCTACAATGAGCAGTTCTTC. Encoded protein: CATRPDGTAYNEQFF.

The V call is TRBV24-1, the J call TRBJ1-4; TRBD1 might be the D (6 bases). Germline V gene data show CDR1 as KGHDR and CDR2 as SFDVKD. V dropped 9 bases and J dropped 2 bases, with 30 bases sitting between them. The CDR3 contains 20 residues. CDR3 residues: CATRGRGLGGHRFTNEKLFF. In nucleotides, the CDR3 is TGTGCCACCCGGGGGCGGGGCCTAGGAGGTCACCGGTTTACTAATGAAAAACTGTTTTTT.

V is TRBV19 and J is TRBJ1-1; 10 bases are a match to TRBD1. With V trimmed by 5 bases and J by 5 bases, 5 bases remained unmatched. CDR1 is LNHDA, CDR2 SQIVND, per germline (reference sequence). The CDR3 extends over 14 amino acids. In nucleotides, the CDR3 is TGTGCCAGTAGTCCTTGGACAGGGGGAACTGAAGCTTTCTTT. Amino acid sequence: CASSPWTGGTEAFF.

The chain couples TRBV19 to TRBJ1-3; D gene uncertain. Looked up from germline, CDR1 is LNHDA and CDR2 is SQIVND (reference sequence). V was cut by 6 bases and J by 0 bases, with 12 bases left in between. The CDR3 totals 15 residues. CDR3 sequence: CASRRPTDSGNTIYF. The CDR3 DNA reads as TGTGCCAGTAGGCGGCCGACGGACTCTGGAAACACCATATATTTT.

A word on this clonotype: A much larger clone lies one base from this, so it may be a read error. The CDR3, as DNA: TGTGCCAGCAGTACCCGGACAGGGGTTAGCAATGAGCAGTTCTTC. Protein sequence: CASSTRTGVSNEQFF. The chain has TRBV12-3 or TRBV12-4 and TRBJ2-1; 9 positions match TRBD1. Losses at the gene ends were 5 bases for V and 6 bases for J; bases not matched to a gene: 8. The CDR3 has 15 amino acids.

This clonotype has more than one count but fewer than ten. The chain has TRBV15 and TRBJ2-1, with 7 positions matching TRBD2. Germline values: CDR1 LNHNV, CDR2 YYDKDF (reference sequence). The CDR3 loop spans 15 amino acids. V was pared by 3 bases and J by 6 bases, with 8 bases of the junction left unmatched. The CDR3 bases are TGTGCCACCAGCAGTTCCGGACTAGGAGGCAATGAGCAGTTCTTC. This sequence encodes CATSSSGLGGNEQFF.

This chain joins TRBV19 and TRBJ1-6, with 8 nucleotides matching TRBD1. Per the germline V gene, CDR1 is LNHDA and CDR2 is SQIVND (reference sequence). This CDR3 has 13 residues. V was clipped by 9 bases and J by 6 bases; unmatched bases: 4. The CDR3 is CASRDRFNSPLHF. The DNA for the CDR3 is TGTGCCAGCCGGGACAGGTTTAATTCACCCCTCCACTTT.

This clonotype has only a few counts. A read error may explain this, as a much larger clone is one base away. CDR3 amino acids: CARSLRHSGGPDTQYF. DNA for the CDR3: TGTGCCCGTAGTTTACGTCATAGCGGGGGCCCCGATACGCAGTATTTT. The chain has TRBV19 and TRBJ2-3; 9 bases are shared with TRBD2. This CDR3 is 16 amino acids long. CDR1 and CDR2 from the germline V gene are LNHDA and SQIVND (reference sequence).

This rearrangement joins TRBV10-1 to TRBJ1-1; 7 bases fit TRBD1. The length of the CDR3 is 13 residues. Trimming removed 8 bases from V and 0 bases from J; junction bases left unmatched: 3. Per germline, CDR1 WNHNN and CDR2 SYGVQD (reference sequence). CDR3 loop: CASQGDLNTEAFF. The CDR3, as DNA: TGCGCCAGCCAGGGGGACCTGAACACTGAAGCTTTCTTT.

This clonotype was counted at least ten times. This chain uses TRBV5-6 with TRBJ2-7; D is ambiguous. Germline-derived CDR1 and CDR2 are SGHDT and YYEEEE. The CDR3 runs 13 residues. V was pared by 1 base and J by 7 bases, with 12 bases between. The CDR3 loop is CASSLLQNEEQYF. Here the CDR3 DNA reads TGTGCCAGCAGCTTGCTACAGAACGAAGAGCAGTACTTC.

This chain links TRBV4-1 with TRBJ2-1, with TRBD2 identical over 7 bases. The CDR3 totals 17 residues. Germline values: CDR1 MGHRA, CDR2 YSYEKL. The trim removed 3 bases at V and 6 bases at J, leaving 14 bases unmatched. CDR3 coding DNA: TGCGCCAGCAGCCAGGACCCAGAGGGCGGGGGTGGCAATGAGCAGTTCTTC. As protein: CASSQDPEGGGGNEQFF.

Only one count was recorded for this clonotype. V is TRBV2 and J is TRBJ2-1; 7 bases agree with TRBD2. Germline-derived CDR1 and CDR2 are SNHLY and FYNNEI. CDR3 size: 14 residues. V was pared by 3 bases and J by 7 bases, with 6 bases of the junction left unmatched. CDR3 nucleotides: TGTGCCAGCAGTGACCCGGCGGGGGATAATGAGCAGTTCTTC. Translated, it gives CASSDPAGDNEQFF.

This clonotype showed up many times. The chain recombines TRBV5-4 with TRBJ2-1; 11 bases match TRBD2. The CDR3 spans 15 residues. V shed 0 bases, J shed 7 bases, and the junction held 3 bases outside the gene matches. The V gene's germline CDR1 is SGHNT and CDR2 YYREEE (reference sequence). The CDR3 spells CASSLASGGSNEQFF. The DNA of the CDR3 is TGTGCCAGCAGCTTGGCTAGCGGGGGGTCTAATGAGCAGTTCTTC.

This sequence joins TRBV20-1 and TRBJ1-2; maybe TRBD1 (6 bases). V was shortened by 3 bases and J by 7 bases, with 12 bases between the two germline ends. This CDR3 contains 12 residues. Germline CDR1 is DFQATT and CDR2 is SNEGSKA (reference sequence). CDR3 region: CSARQGRSGYTF. In nucleotides, the CDR3 is TGCAGTGCTAGGCAGGGGCGGAGTGGCTACACCTTC.

The J gene is TRBJ2-1, the V gene TRBV29-1; 7 bases are a match to TRBD1. This CDR3 contains 15 residues. Germline V lookup: CDR1 SQVTM, CDR2 ANQGSEA. The J segment lost 2 bases and the V segment lost 6 bases, leaving 10 bases of the junction unmatched. As DNA, the CDR3 is TGCAGCGTCCAAGGGACAGTGCTGACCTACAATGAGCAGTTCTTC. Residues: CSVQGTVLTYNEQFF.

The gene calls are TRBV10-3 and TRBJ2-2, with 8 bases fitting TRBD1. V shed 10 bases and J 5 bases; nucleotides not matched to a gene: 6. Germline V gene sequence: CDR1 ENHRY, CDR2 SYGVKD. The CDR3 runs 13 residues. CDR3 nucleotide sequence: TGTGCCACCGACAGGGGTGGAACCGGGGAGCTGTTTTTT. Its protein product is CATDRGGTGELFF.

Regarding this clonotype: A read error is likely, as this CDR3 ends without the conserved phenylalanine or tryptophan. The V call is TRBV7-9, the J call TRBJ1-6, with a tentative D call TRBD1 (5 bases). V lost 5 bases to trimming and J lost 8 bases, with 13 bases between them. CDR1 SEHNR and CDR2 FQNEAQ come from the germline V gene (reference sequence). This CDR3 comprises 14 residues. CDR3 sequence (DNA): TGTGCCAGCAGCGCTCCGGGACGGGATTCACCCCTCCACCTT. This codes for CASSAPGRDSPLHL.

This clonotype was recorded at least ten times. The chain combines TRBV20-1 with TRBJ2-1; the D gene is possibly TRBD1 (6 bases). Per the germline V gene, CDR1 is DFQATT and CDR2 is SNEGSKA (reference sequence). Between the trimmed V and J ends, which lost 6 bases and 8 bases, there was a span of 23 bases. This CDR3 has 15 residues. CDR3 sequence reads: CSAPDPGTPWDEQFF. The CDR3 DNA is TGCAGTGCCCCAGATCCCGGGACACCGTGGGATGAGCAGTTCTTC.

This clonotype was counted ten times or more. The rearrangement links TRBV4-1 to TRBJ2-7; TRBD1 might be the D (5 bases). The CDR3 totals 13 residues. Trimming shortened V by 3 bases and J by 5 bases, and 11 bases separated the two germline ends. Germline-derived CDR1 and CDR2 are MGHRA and YSYEKL. CDR3 sequence reads: CASSQSQGHEQYF. The CDR3 DNA is TGCGCCAGCAGCCAGTCGCAGGGCCACGAGCAGTACTTC.

The gene calls are TRBV25-1 and TRBJ2-3; 8 nucleotides line up with TRBD1. After removal of 5 bases from V and 2 bases from J, the junction contained 12 bases not matched to a gene. The CDR3 has 17 residues. CDR1 MGHDK and CDR2 SYGVNS come from the germline V gene. In nucleotides, the CDR3 is TGTGCCAGCAGTCCAGGGGGCGGTTTCGGGGTCACAGATACGCAGTATTTT. Residues: CASSPGGGFGVTDTQYF. Full variable domain (missing parts from reference TRBV25-1 and TRBJ2-3): EADIYQTPRYLVIGTGKKITLECSQTMGHDKMYWYQQDPGMELHLIHYSYGVNSTEKGDLSSESTVSRIRTEHFPLTLESARPSHTSQYLCASSPGGGFGVTDTQYFGPGTRLTVL.

This clonotype was counted many times. This sequence joins TRBV12-3 or TRBV12-4 and TRBJ2-5; TRBD2 matches 9 bases. The CDR3 sequence is 16 residues long. The junction had 11 bases not matched to a gene; V was cut back by 5 bases and J by 4 bases. The CDR3: CASSRSAGGPLETQYF. In DNA form, the CDR3 reads TGTGCCAGCAGTCGATCTGCGGGGGGGCCTTTAGAGACCCAGTACTTC.

The V and J genes are TRBV6-1 and TRBJ2-7; no firm D call. Per germline, CDR1 MNHNS and CDR2 SASEGT. V was clipped by 8 bases and J by 0 bases, with 11 bases between them. This CDR3 comprises 13 residues. CDR3 nucleotides: TGTGCCAGCCTCACCCTCCCCTCCTACGAGCAGTACTTC. Translated: CASLTLPSYEQYF.

This clonotype came up a few times. The V and J genes are TRBV6-5 and TRBJ2-2; 12 nucleotides match TRBD2. The V gene end was trimmed by 3 bases and the J gene end by 9 bases; junction bases not matched to a gene: 8. Germline V lookup: CDR1 MNHEY, CDR2 SVGAGI. The CDR3 is made up of 16 amino acids. The CDR3 reads CASSYRTSGGPRELFF. The CDR3 nucleotides are TGTGCCAGCAGTTATCGAACTAGCGGGGGGCCGCGGGAGCTGTTTTTT.

The rearrangement uses TRBV10-1 and TRBJ2-2, with D uncertain. Per germline, CDR1 WNHNN and CDR2 SYGVQD (reference sequence). V was cut by 3 bases and J by 6 bases, with 8 bases left in between. CDR3 size: 13 residues. CDR3 protein: CASSDSPPGELFF. The DNA of the CDR3 is TGCGCCAGCAGTGATAGCCCCCCCGGGGAGCTGTTTTTT.